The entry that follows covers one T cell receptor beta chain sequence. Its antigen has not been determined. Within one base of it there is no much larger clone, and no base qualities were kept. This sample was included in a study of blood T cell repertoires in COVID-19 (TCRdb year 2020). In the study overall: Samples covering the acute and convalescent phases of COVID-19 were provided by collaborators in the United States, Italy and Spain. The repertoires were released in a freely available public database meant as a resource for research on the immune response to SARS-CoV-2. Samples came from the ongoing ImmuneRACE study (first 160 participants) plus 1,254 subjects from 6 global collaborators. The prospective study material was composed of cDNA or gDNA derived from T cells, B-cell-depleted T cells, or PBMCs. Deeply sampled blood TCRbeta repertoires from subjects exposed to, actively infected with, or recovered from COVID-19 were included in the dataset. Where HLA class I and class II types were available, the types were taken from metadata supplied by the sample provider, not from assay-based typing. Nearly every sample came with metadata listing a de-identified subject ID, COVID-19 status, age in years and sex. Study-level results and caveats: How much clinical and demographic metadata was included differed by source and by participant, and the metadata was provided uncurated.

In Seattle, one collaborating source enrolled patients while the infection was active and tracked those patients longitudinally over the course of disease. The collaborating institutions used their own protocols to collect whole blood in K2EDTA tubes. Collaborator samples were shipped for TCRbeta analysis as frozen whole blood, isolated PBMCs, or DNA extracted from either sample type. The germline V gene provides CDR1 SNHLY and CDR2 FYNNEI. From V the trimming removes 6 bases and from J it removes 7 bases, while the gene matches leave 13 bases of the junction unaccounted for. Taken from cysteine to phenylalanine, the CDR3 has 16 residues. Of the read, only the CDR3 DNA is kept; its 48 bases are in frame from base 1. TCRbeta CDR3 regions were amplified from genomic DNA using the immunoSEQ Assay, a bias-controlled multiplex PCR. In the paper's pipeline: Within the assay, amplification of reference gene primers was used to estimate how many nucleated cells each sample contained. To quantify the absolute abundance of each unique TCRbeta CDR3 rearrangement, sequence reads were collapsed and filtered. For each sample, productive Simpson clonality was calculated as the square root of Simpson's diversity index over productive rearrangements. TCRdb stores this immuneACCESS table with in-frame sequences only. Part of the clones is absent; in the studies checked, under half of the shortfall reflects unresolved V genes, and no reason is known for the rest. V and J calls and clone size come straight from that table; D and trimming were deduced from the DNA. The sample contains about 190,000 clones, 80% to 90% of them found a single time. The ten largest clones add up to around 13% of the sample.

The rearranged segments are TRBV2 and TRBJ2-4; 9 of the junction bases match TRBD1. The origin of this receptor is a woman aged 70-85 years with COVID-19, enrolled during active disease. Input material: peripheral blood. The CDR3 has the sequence CASSRPGTGIGNIQYF. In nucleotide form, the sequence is TGTGCCAGCAGCCGTCCCGGGACAGGGATTGGGAACATTCAGTACTTC.